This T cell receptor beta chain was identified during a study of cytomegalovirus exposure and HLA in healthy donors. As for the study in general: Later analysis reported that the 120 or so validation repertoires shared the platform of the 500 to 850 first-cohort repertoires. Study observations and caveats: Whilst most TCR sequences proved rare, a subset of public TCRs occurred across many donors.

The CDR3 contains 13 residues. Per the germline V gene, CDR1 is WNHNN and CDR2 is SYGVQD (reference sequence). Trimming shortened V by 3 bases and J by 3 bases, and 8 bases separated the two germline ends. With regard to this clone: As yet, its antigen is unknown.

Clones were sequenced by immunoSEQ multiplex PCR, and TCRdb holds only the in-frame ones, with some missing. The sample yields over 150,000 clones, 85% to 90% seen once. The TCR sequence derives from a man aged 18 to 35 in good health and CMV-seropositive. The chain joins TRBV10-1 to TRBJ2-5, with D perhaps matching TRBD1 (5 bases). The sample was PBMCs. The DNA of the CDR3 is TGCGCCAGCAGTGATGTCAGGGAAGAGACCCAGTACTTC. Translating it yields CASSDVREETQYF.